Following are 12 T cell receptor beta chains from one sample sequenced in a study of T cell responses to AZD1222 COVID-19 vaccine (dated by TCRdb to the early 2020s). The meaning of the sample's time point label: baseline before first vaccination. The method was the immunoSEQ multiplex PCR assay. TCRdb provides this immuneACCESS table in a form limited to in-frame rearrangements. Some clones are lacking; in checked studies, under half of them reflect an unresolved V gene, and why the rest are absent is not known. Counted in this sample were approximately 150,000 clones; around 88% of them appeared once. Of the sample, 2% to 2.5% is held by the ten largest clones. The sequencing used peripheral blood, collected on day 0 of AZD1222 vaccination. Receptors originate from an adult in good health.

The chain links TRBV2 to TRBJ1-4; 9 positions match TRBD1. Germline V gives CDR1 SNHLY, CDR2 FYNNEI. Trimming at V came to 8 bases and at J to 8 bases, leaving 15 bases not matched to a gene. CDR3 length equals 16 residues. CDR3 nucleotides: TGTGCCAGCCAGACGGGACAGGGCCTCTCTGGAGAAAAACTGTTTTTT. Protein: CASQTGQGLSGEKLFF.

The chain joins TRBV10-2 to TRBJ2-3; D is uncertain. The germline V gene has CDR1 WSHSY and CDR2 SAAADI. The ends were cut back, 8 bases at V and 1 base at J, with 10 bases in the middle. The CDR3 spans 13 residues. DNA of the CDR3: TGCGCCAGCTCGACTTCCCGCACAGATACGCAGTATTTT. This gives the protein CASSTSRTDTQYF.

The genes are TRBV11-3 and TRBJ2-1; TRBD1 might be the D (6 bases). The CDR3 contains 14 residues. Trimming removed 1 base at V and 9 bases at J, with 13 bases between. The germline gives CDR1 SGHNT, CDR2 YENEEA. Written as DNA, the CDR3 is TGTGCCAGCAGCTTAGTTCCCTTGACAGGTGAGCAGTTCTTC. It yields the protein CASSLVPLTGEQFF.

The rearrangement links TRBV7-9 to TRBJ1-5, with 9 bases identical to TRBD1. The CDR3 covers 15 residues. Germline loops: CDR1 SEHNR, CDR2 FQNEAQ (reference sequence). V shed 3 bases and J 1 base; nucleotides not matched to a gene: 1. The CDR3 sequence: CASSFDRGSNQPQHF. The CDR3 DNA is TGTGCCAGCAGCTTTGACAGGGGGAGCAATCAGCCCCAGCATTTT.

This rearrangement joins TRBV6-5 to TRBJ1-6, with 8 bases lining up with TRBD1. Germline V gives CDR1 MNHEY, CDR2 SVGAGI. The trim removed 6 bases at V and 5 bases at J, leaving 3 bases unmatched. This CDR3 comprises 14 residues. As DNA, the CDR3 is TGTGCCAGCAGACCGGGACAGGATAATTCACCCCTCCACTTT. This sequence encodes CASRPGQDNSPLHF.

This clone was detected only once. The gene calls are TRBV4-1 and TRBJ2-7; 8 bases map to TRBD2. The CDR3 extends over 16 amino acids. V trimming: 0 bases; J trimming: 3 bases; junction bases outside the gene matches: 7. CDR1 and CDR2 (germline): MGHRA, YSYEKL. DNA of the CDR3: TGCGCCAGCAGCCAAGAATCCGGCGGGGGGTTCTACGAGCAGTACTTC. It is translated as CASSQESGGGFYEQYF.

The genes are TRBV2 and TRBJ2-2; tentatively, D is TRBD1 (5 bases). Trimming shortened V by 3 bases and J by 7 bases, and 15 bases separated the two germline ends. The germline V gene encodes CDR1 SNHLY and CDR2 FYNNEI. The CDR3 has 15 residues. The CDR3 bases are TGTGCCAGCAGTGATGGACCTAAGGACAACGGGGAGCTGTTTTTT. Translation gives CASSDGPKDNGELFF.

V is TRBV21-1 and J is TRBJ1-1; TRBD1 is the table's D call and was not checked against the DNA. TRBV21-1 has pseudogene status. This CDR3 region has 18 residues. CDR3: CASTYYRGILGPNTEAFF. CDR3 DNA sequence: TGTGCCAGCACCTATTACAGGGGAATTCTGGGTCCGAACACTGAAGCTTTCTTT.

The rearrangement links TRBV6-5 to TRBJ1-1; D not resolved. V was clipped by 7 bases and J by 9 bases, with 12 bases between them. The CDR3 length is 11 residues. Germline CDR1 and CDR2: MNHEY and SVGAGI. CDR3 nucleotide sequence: TGTGCCAGCATAAGGTCATATCAAGCTTTCTTT. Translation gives CASIRSYQAFF.

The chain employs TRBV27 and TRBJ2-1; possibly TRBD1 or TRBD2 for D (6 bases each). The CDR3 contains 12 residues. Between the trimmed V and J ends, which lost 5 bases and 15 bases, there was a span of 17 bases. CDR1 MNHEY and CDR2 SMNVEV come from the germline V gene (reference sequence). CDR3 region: CASSMGRGVGFF. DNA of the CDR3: TGTGCCAGCAGTATGGGTAGGGGGGTAGGGTTCTTC.

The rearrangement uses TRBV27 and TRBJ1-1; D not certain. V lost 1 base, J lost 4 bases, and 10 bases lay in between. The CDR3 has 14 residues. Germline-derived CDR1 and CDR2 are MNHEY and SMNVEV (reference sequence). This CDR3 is CASSLLRPSTEAFF. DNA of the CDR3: TGTGCCAGCAGTTTATTGCGGCCGAGCACTGAAGCTTTCTTT.

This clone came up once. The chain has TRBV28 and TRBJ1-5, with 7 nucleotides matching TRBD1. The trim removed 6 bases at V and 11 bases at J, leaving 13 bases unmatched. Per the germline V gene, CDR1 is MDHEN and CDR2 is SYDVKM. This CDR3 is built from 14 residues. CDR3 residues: CASREQGLERAQHF. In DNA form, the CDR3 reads TGTGCCAGCAGGGAACAGGGGTTAGAGAGGGCCCAGCATTTT.